The entry that follows covers one T cell receptor (beta chain) sequence. Its specificity is unknown. The sample comes from a study of T-cell memory formation after mild COVID-19. Broader study findings: For second-wave clones that peaked at day 37, SARS-CoV-2 specificity went unverified. Contracting clones from day 15 to 85 showed balanced CD4/CD8; later expanders favored CD4+.

The CDR3 has 15 amino acids. With 4 bases removed from V and 0 bases from J, the gap between germline ends came to 10 bases. The germline gives CDR1 WSHSY, CDR2 SAAADI. Each CDR3 protein gets one entry after TCRdb re-called the 5' RACE reads with MiXCR. The sample lists some 180,000 distinct CDR3 sequences; approximately 17% were seen once. The chain uses TRBV10-2 and TRBJ2-1; no reliable D call. The clonotype originates from a man between 18 and 29 years old who had mild COVID-19 (a few samples of this study predate the infection). Cell type and time point are not known. The sequenced sample consisted of PBMCs or a T cell subset sorted from them (not recorded which). CDR3 in amino acids: CASSVVVSSYNEQFF. CDR3 bases: TGCGCCAGCAGTGTGGTGGTTAGCTCCTACAATGAGCAGTTCTTC.